Reported below is one TCR beta chain. The sample is drawn from a study of blood T cell repertoires in COVID-19. Data came from immunoSEQ multiplex PCR; TCRdb stores just in-frame clones and leaves some out. The table includes a few hundred thousand clones, more than 65% detected once. The CDR3 length is 15 residues. CDR1 is MNHEY and CDR2 is SMNVEV in the germline V gene (reference sequence). V trimming: 4 bases; J trimming: 4 bases; junction bases outside the gene matches: 7. J is TRBJ1-5 and V is TRBV27; 7 bases are a match to TRBD1. The sample comprised peripheral blood. The receptor comes from a woman between 18 and 29 years old with acute or convalescent COVID-19. The CDR3 region is CASSWDSQGNQPQHF. CDR3 sequence (DNA): TGTGCCAGCAGTTGGGACAGTCAAGGAAATCAGCCCCAGCATTTT.